One sample yielded the 28 T cell receptor beta chains listed below, sequenced in a study of cytomegalovirus exposure and HLA in healthy donors. Both 60 Vbeta primers and 13 Jbeta primers went into the PCR. Produced via immunoSEQ multiplex PCR; TCRdb's table is partial and in-frame only. This sample has about 160,000 clones, with roughly 87% found just once. Input material: PBMCs. These receptors all come from a girl between 10 and 17 years old in good health and CMV-seropositive.

The rearrangement uses TRBV4-1 and TRBJ2-7, with a weak D call TRBD1 (6 bases). CDR3 length: 16 residues. Trimming pared 1 base from V and 4 bases from J, leaving 17 bases between. Germline V gene sequence: CDR1 MGHRA, CDR2 YSYEKL. CDR3 nucleotides: TGCGCCAGCAGCCAAGTAGGAGGACAGAGCGTTTACGAGCAGTACTTC. Translating gives CASSQVGGQSVYEQYF.

This sequence joins TRBV5-6 and TRBJ2-1; TRBD2 might be the D (7 bases). The CDR3 has 14 residues. Trimming cost V 2 bases and J 4 bases, with 10 bases left between them. Germline V gives CDR1 SGHDT, CDR2 YYEEEE. CDR3 sequence (DNA): TGTGCCAGCAGCTTCGGGGGGCGTTACAATGAGCAGTTCTTC. Encoded protein: CASSFGGRYNEQFF.

The chain combines TRBV30 with TRBJ1-4; TRBD1 agrees at 7 bases. J gave up 7 bases and V 1 base, and 3 bases lay outside the gene matches. Per germline, CDR1 GTSNPN and CDR2 SVGIG (reference sequence). The CDR3 has 13 residues. The DNA of the CDR3 is TGTGCCTGGAGTGGACAGGGCGGTGAAAAACTGTTTTTT. It yields the protein CAWSGQGGEKLFF.

The chain has TRBV27 and TRBJ1-5, with TRBD1 matching 8 bases. Looked up from germline, CDR1 is MNHEY and CDR2 is SMNVEV (reference sequence). This CDR3 region has 15 residues. The ends lost 6 bases at V and 5 bases at J; junction bases unmatched: 9. The CDR3 loop is CASSPFYRGDQPQHF. Here the CDR3 DNA reads TGTGCCAGCAGCCCTTTCTACAGGGGGGATCAGCCCCAGCATTTT.

This chain uses TRBV7-2 with TRBJ1-1, with TRBD1 as a possible D gene (6 bases). V lost 4 bases and J 4 bases, leaving 16 bases between the germline ends. This CDR3 is built from 15 residues. Germline CDR1 SGHTA, CDR2 FQGNSA. CDR3 amino acids: CASSSSLVQGTEAFF. CDR3 DNA sequence: TGTGCCAGCAGCTCCTCCCTGGTACAGGGCACTGAAGCTTTCTTT.

The J gene is TRBJ2-1, the V gene TRBV7-9; 8 bases match TRBD2. Germline CDR1 is SEHNR and CDR2 is FQNEAQ (reference sequence). Losses at the gene ends were 5 bases for V and 6 bases for J; bases not matched to a gene: 6. The CDR3 spans 14 residues. The DNA of the CDR3 is TGTGCCAGCAGCCCGGGACTAGGCATCAATGAGCAGTTCTTC. This gives the protein CASSPGLGINEQFF.

The genes are TRBV18 and TRBJ2-1; a weak D match, TRBD2 (5 bases). Trimming pared 0 bases from V and 6 bases from J, leaving 15 bases between. CDR3 length: 16 amino acids. Germline CDR1 is KGHSH and CDR2 is LQKENI. CDR3 amino acids: CASSPPASRVGNEQFF. The CDR3, as DNA: TGTGCCAGCTCACCACCGGCCTCGCGGGTAGGCAATGAGCAGTTCTTC.

This clone has only a few counts. V usage is TRBV2 and J usage is TRBJ1-1; the D gene is possibly TRBD1 (6 bases). V was clipped by 2 bases and J by 0 bases, with 10 bases between them. CDR1 and CDR2 from the germline V gene are SNHLY and FYNNEI. This CDR3 has 15 amino acids. CDR3 sequence reads: CASSESRTVNTEAFF. CDR3 coding DNA: TGTGCCAGCAGTGAATCCAGGACAGTGAACACTGAAGCTTTCTTT.

This chain connects TRBV7-9 to TRBJ1-1; maybe TRBD1 (6 bases). The CDR3 length is 15 residues. V was cut by 5 bases and J by 2 bases, with 15 bases left in between. Germline CDR1 reads SEHNR; CDR2 reads FQNEAQ (reference sequence). CDR3: CASSDTGLANTEAFF. DNA for the CDR3: TGTGCCAGCAGCGATACAGGGCTAGCAAACACTGAAGCTTTCTTT. Full variable domain (outside the CDR3, taken from reference TRBV7-9 and TRBJ1-1): DTGVSQNPRHKITKRGQNVTFRCDPISEHNRLYWYRQTLGQGPEFLTYFQNEAQLEKSRLLSDRFSAERPKGSFSTLEIQRTEQGDSAMYLCASSDTGLANTEAFFGQGTRLTVV.

Comments on this clone: Compared with germline, one end of the junction differs, possibly owing to a read error. The CDR3 sequence: CASSTRQFPIF. The DNA for the CDR3 is TGTGCCAGTAGTACCCGACAGTTTCCAATCTTC. The V call is TRBV19, the J call TRBJ1-2; TRBD1 is a possible D gene (5 bases). The CDR3 sequence is 11 residues long. Germline loops: CDR1 LNHDA, CDR2 SQIVND (reference sequence).

The chain employs TRBV15 and TRBJ1-1; TRBD1 agrees at 7 bases. CDR1 is LNHNV, CDR2 YYDKDF, per germline (reference sequence). The CDR3 consists of 16 residues. The J segment lost 3 bases and the V segment lost 0 bases, leaving 7 bases of the junction unmatched. In DNA, the CDR3 is TGTGCCACCAGCAGAGATGTAGGGGGCCGAGACACTGAAGCTTTCTTT. Translating gives CATSRDVGGRDTEAFF.

The V and J genes are TRBV5-1 and TRBJ1-1, with no clear D. The germline CDR1 and CDR2 sequences are SGHRS and YFSETQ. V lost 1 base and J 7 bases, leaving 17 bases between the germline ends. The CDR3 length is 15 residues. The CDR3 sequence is CASSLYGGRLVEAFF. The DNA of the CDR3 is TGCGCCAGCAGCTTGTACGGCGGGAGGCTAGTTGAAGCTTTCTTT.

This clone was recorded only once. The gene calls are TRBV2 and TRBJ1-6, with D possibly matching TRBD1 (5 bases). The CDR3 extends over 13 amino acids. Trimming left V 11 bases short and J 5 bases short, with 13 bases between. Germline V gene data show CDR1 as SNHLY and CDR2 as FYNNEI. The CDR3 nucleotides read TGTGCCTGCAAGGGGCCTAATAATTCACCCCTCCACTTT. The encoded protein is CACKGPNNSPLHF.

This CDR3 is CSDLSGRPYNEQFF. The CDR3 region has the DNA TGCAGCGACCTTAGCGGGAGACCCTACAATGAGCAGTTCTTC. The chain uses TRBV29-1 and TRBJ2-1, with TRBD2 matching over 9 bases. Trimming cost V 7 bases and J 2 bases; bases outside gene matches: 6. The CDR3 covers 14 residues. The germline V gene encodes CDR1 SQVTM and CDR2 ANQGSEA.

Note on this clone: The junction and the germline gene differ at one end; a read error may be behind it. The genes are TRBV9 and TRBJ2-7, with 13 bases that match TRBD2. Germline CDR1 is SGDLS and CDR2 is YYNGEE. This CDR3 region has 13 residues. The CDR3 reads CASSAGLAGNPSF. The CDR3 region has the DNA TGTGCCAGCAGCGCGGGACTAGCGGGAAATCCTAGCTTC.

The chain recombines TRBV2 with TRBJ2-1; 7 bases agree with TRBD1. V lost 8 bases and J lost 0; bases outside the gene matches: 4. Germline V lookup: CDR1 SNHLY, CDR2 FYNNEI. The CDR3 totals 14 residues. CDR3 DNA: TGTGCCAGCGCACGGACAGGCTCCTACAATGAGCAGTTCTTC. Encoded protein: CASARTGSYNEQFF. Using reference TRBV2 and TRBJ2-1 for the parts outside the CDR3, the full variable domain is EPEVTQTPSHQVTQMGQEVILRCVPISNHLYFYWYRQILGQKVEFLVSFYNNEISEKSEIFDDQFSVERPDGSNFTLKIRSTKLEDSAMYFCASARTGSYNEQFFGPGTRLTVL.

The genes are TRBV7-2 and TRBJ2-6; D not resolved. The CDR3 is 16 amino acids. The V end lost 3 bases, the J end lost 0 bases, and 9 bases lay between the germline ends. CDR1 is SGHTA and CDR2 is FQGNSA in the germline V gene. This CDR3 reads CASSFYSYSGANVLTF. CDR3 DNA sequence: TGTGCCAGCAGCTTTTACTCCTACTCTGGGGCCAACGTCCTGACTTTC.

This chain joins TRBV27 and TRBJ2-2; TRBD2 might be the D (7 bases). V was cut by 7 bases and J by 4 bases, with 19 bases left in between. The CDR3 loop spans 16 amino acids. The germline V gene has CDR1 MNHEY and CDR2 SMNVEV (reference sequence). CDR3: CASKGPGGVGTGELFF. CDR3 DNA sequence: TGTGCCAGCAAGGGGCCGGGGGGCGTGGGCACCGGGGAGCTGTTTTTT.

The count of this clone is one. The genes are TRBV7-5 and TRBJ2-1; the listed D gene, TRBD1, was not tested against the DNA. TRBV7-5 is described as a pseudogene. This CDR3 comprises 16 residues. CDR3 in amino acids: CARSLLTESSYNEQFF. CDR3 DNA: TGTGCCAGAAGCTTGCTAACAGAAAGCTCCTACAATGAGCAGTTCTTC.

V usage is TRBV18 and J usage is TRBJ1-5; no reliable D call. Germline assignment: CDR1 KGHSH and CDR2 LQKENI. CDR3 length equals 15 residues. The germline V and J ends were trimmed by 3 bases and 0 bases, with 9 bases remaining between them. The CDR3 reads CASSPSGDSNQPQHF. The CDR3, as DNA: TGTGCCAGCTCACCCTCAGGTGATAGCAATCAGCCCCAGCATTTT.

The chain combines TRBV2 with TRBJ1-1; 9 nucleotides agree with TRBD1. Per germline, CDR1 SNHLY and CDR2 FYNNEI. This CDR3 has 13 residues. J lost 7 bases, V lost 6 bases, and 6 bases had no gene match. The CDR3 DNA is TGTGCCAGCAGCGCGGACAGGGGTAGTGAAGCTTTCTTT. Amino acid sequence: CASSADRGSEAFF.

The V gene is TRBV28, the J gene TRBJ2-5, with 10 nucleotides matching TRBD2. The CDR3 is 15 amino acids. The germline V gene has CDR1 MDHEN and CDR2 SYDVKM. Trimming took 8 bases from V and 4 from J; bases not matched to a gene: 10. The CDR3 reads CASESGRAPIETQYF. CDR3 nucleotide sequence: TGTGCCAGCGAAAGCGGGAGGGCCCCCATAGAGACCCAGTACTTC. Together with reference TRBV28 and TRBJ2-5, the CDR3 gives the full variable domain: DVKVTQSSRYLVKRTGEKVFLECVQDMDHENMFWYRQDPGLGLRLIYFSYDVKMKEKGDIPEGYSVSREKKERFSLILESASTNQTSMYLCASESGRAPIETQYFGPGTRLLVL.

This clone has only a few counts. The J gene is TRBJ1-2, the V gene TRBV28, with D tentatively TRBD1 (5 bases). The CDR3 is 14 amino acids. Germline V gene lookup returns CDR1 MDHEN and CDR2 SYDVKM. Trimming removed 4 bases at V and 4 bases at J, with 13 bases between. The CDR3 sequence is CASSSSREGYGYTF. The CDR3, as DNA: TGTGCCAGCAGTTCGTCCAGGGAAGGCTATGGCTACACCTTC.

The rearrangement uses TRBV18 and TRBJ2-1; tentative D call: TRBD1 (5 bases). The V gene lost 2 bases and the J gene lost 7 bases, with 15 bases spanning the gap. Germline lookup yields CDR1 KGHSH and CDR2 LQKENI. The CDR3 is 15 residues long. The CDR3 DNA reads as TGTGCCAGCTCACCAGCGAGGACAAGGTATAATGAGCAGTTCTTC. Its protein product is CASSPARTRYNEQFF.

The chain is built from TRBV7-9 and TRBJ2-2; 12 bases line up with TRBD1. The CDR3 is 16 residues long. The J segment lost 5 bases and the V segment lost 5 bases, leaving 6 bases of the junction unmatched. Germline assignment: CDR1 SEHNR and CDR2 FQNEAQ (reference sequence). Here the CDR3 DNA reads TGTGCCAGCAGCAGGGACAGGGGGCCGTGGACCGGGGAGCTGTTTTTT. Translating it yields CASSRDRGPWTGELFF. Drawing the rest from reference TRBV7-9 and TRBJ2-2, the complete variable domain is DTGVSQNPRHKITKRGQNVTFRCDPISEHNRLYWYRQTLGQGPEFLTYFQNEAQLEKSRLLSDRFSAERPKGSFSTLEIQRTEQGDSAMYLCASSRDRGPWTGELFFGEGSRLTVL.

J is TRBJ1-2 and V is TRBV7-2, with D unresolved. The CDR3 has 13 amino acids. Trimming took 1 base from V and 6 from J, leaving 9 bases between them. Germline V gene data show CDR1 as SGHTA and CDR2 as FQGNSA. The CDR3 protein is CASSLERWDGYTF. The CDR3 bases are TGTGCCAGCAGCTTAGAGCGTTGGGATGGCTACACCTTC.

The genes are TRBV28 and TRBJ2-1, with 7 bases aligning to TRBD1. V lost 7 bases, J lost 0 bases, and 3 bases stayed unmatched. Per the germline V gene, CDR1 is MDHEN and CDR2 is SYDVKM. The CDR3 length is 14 residues. The CDR3 protein is CASTDRASYNEQFF. DNA of the CDR3: TGTGCCAGCACCGACAGGGCCTCCTACAATGAGCAGTTCTTC.

Comment on this clone: The junction departs from germline at one end; a sequencing error may be responsible. V and J are TRBV7-9 and TRBJ1-2; a possible D gene is TRBD1 (5 bases). The CDR3 sequence is 13 residues long. Looked up from germline, CDR1 is SEHNR and CDR2 is FQNEAQ (reference sequence). As DNA, the CDR3 is TGTTCCAGCAGCTTAGCTAGGGGCTATGGCTACACCTTC. Translation gives CSSSLARGYGYTF.